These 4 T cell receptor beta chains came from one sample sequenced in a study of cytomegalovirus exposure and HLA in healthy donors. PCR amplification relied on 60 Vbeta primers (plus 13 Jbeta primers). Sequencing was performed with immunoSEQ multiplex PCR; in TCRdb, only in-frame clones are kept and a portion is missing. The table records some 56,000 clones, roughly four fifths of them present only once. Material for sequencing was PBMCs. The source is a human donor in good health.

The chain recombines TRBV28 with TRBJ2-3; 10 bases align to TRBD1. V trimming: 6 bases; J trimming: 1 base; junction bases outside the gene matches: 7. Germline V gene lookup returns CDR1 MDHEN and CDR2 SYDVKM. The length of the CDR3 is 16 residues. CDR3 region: CASSPPGQGGTDTQYF. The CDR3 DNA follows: TGTGCCAGCAGCCCGCCCGGACAGGGGGGCACAGATACGCAGTATTTT.

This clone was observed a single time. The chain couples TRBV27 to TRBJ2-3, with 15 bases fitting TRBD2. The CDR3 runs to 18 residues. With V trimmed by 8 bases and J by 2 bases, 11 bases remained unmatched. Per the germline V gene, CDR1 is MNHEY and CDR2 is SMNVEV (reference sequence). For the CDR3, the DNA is TGTGCCAGCCGAGTGGGGACTAGCGGGGGGAACCCCACAGATACGCAGTATTTT. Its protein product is CASRVGTSGGNPTDTQYF.

This CDR3 reads CASSRLAGDLFYEQYF. CDR3 coding DNA: TGTGCCAGCAGTCGACTAGCGGGGGACCTTTTCTACGAGCAGTACTTC. The V call is TRBV2, the J call TRBJ2-7, with 12 bases matching TRBD2. The germline gives CDR1 SNHLY, CDR2 FYNNEI. CDR3 length: 16 residues. J lost 3 bases, V lost 5 bases, and 8 bases had no gene match.

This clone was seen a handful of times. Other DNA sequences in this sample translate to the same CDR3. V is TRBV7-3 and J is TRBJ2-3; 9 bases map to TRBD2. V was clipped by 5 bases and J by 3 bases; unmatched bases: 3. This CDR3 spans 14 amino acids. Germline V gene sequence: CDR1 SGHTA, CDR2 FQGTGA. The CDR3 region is CASSPLAGTDTQYF. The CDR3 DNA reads TGTGCCAGCAGCCCTCTAGCGGGAACAGATACGCAGTATTTT.